These 11 T cell receptor beta chains were all obtained from the same sample, sequenced in a study of response to subunit inactivated influenza vaccine. TCRdb reanalysed the RT-PCR reads using MiXCR and keeps one entry per CDR3 protein. The sample lists about 570,000 distinct CDR3 sequences, around 10% occurring once. These data also formed part of another study, on T cells expressing NK-cell markers. From that study: UMIs were included in TCR beta cDNA generated by 5'RACE template switching.

The starting material was PBMCs from blood, obtained on the day of vaccination. These receptors were obtained from a middle-aged man who received an inactivated influenza vaccine.

CDR3 in DNA: TGCAGCGTTGTTAATCTACTCTTTGGAGGGAAGCAGTTCTTC. Translation: CSVVNLLFGGKQFF. The chain recombines TRBV29-1 with TRBJ2-1; the D gene is possibly TRBD2 (6 bases). Germline values: CDR1 SQVTM, CDR2 ANQGSEA. V was cut by 4 bases and J by 11 bases, with 21 bases left in between. The CDR3 totals 14 residues.

J is TRBJ2-3 and V is TRBV5-1; D not resolved. The CDR3 is 14 residues long. Trimming pared 5 bases from V and 0 bases from J, leaving 10 bases between. Germline lookup yields CDR1 SGHRS and CDR2 YFSETQ. Written as DNA, the CDR3 is TGCGCCAGCAGGGGGTTTTCTAGCACAGATACGCAGTATTTT. Translation gives CASRGFSSTDTQYF.

This clonotype was detected a few times. The chain carries TRBV7-6 and TRBJ1-5; D is ambiguous. CDR3 size: 14 residues. Per the germline V gene, CDR1 is SGHVS and CDR2 is FNYEAQ. Trimming pared 5 bases from V and 5 bases from J, leaving 13 bases between. In DNA form, the CDR3 reads TGTGCCAGCAGCCCCATGCCGGGTTATCAGCCCCAGCATTTT. Protein sequence: CASSPMPGYQPQHF.

The rearrangement joins TRBV6-1 to TRBJ2-7, with 10 bases lining up with TRBD1. Germline CDR1 and CDR2: MNHNS and SASEGT. This CDR3 spans 14 amino acids. After removal of 2 bases from V and 11 bases from J, the junction contained 9 bases not matched to a gene. For the CDR3, the DNA is TGTGCCAGCAGTGAACAGGGGACAGGGGCTTTGGAGTACTTC. As protein: CASSEQGTGALEYF.

This clonotype turned up a few times. CDR3 in amino acids: CATDPGTGPLYGYTF. DNA of the CDR3: TGTGCCACTGACCCCGGGACAGGCCCCCTCTATGGCTACACCTTC. The chain uses TRBV6-1 and TRBJ1-2; the match to TRBD1 covers 8 bases. Germline V gene sequence: CDR1 MNHNS, CDR2 SASEGT. The CDR3 loop spans 15 amino acids. V lost 10 bases, J lost 4 bases, and 14 bases stayed unmatched.

This clonotype was counted a few times. The chain joins TRBV3-1 to TRBJ2-7; 7 nucleotides match TRBD1. CDR3 size: 16 residues. The V gene end was trimmed by 2 bases and the J gene end by 3 bases; junction bases not matched to a gene: 10. CDR1 is LGHDT, CDR2 YNNKEL, per germline (reference sequence). The chain's CDR3 is CASSQKYHRTGYEQYF. The CDR3 DNA sequence: TGTGCCAGCAGCCAAAAATATCACCGGACAGGCTACGAGCAGTACTTC.

In its sample, this clonotype was seen a few times. This chain joins TRBV12-3 or TRBV12-4 and TRBJ1-4, with D perhaps matching TRBD1 (6 bases). V dropped 2 bases and J dropped 7 bases, with 17 bases sitting between them. The CDR3 is 16 amino acids. This CDR3 is CASSLYRGAVGEKLFF. DNA of the CDR3: TGTGCCAGCAGTTTATATCGGGGGGCCGTCGGTGAAAAACTGTTTTTT.

The sample holds a few counts of this clonotype. The chain joins TRBV15 to TRBJ2-5; D unresolved. V was clipped by 1 base and J by 5 bases, with 8 bases between them. The CDR3 is 13 residues long. The germline CDR1 and CDR2 sequences are LNHNV and YYDKDF (reference sequence). As DNA, the CDR3 is TGTGCCACCAGCAGAGGTCTCACGGAGACCCAGTACTTC. This codes for CATSRGLTETQYF.

This clonotype was picked up many times. Here the CDR3 DNA reads TGTGCCAGCAGTTTACCCTTGGAGACCCAGTACTTC. Amino acids: CASSLPLETQYF. The rearrangement joins TRBV28 to TRBJ2-5; D not certain. CDR3 length equals 12 residues. Germline V gives CDR1 MDHEN, CDR2 SYDVKM. Trimming took off 2 bases at V and 5 bases at J, with 6 bases between the two ends.

This clonotype was observed a few times. V usage is TRBV6-1 and J usage is TRBJ2-3; TRBD2 agrees at 7 bases. The CDR3 runs to 15 residues. Germline CDR1 MNHNS, CDR2 SASEGT. Losses at the gene ends were 6 bases for V and 3 bases for J; bases not matched to a gene: 9. The CDR3 spells CASRREGPRTDTQYF. CDR3 DNA: TGTGCCAGCAGGAGGGAGGGCCCTCGAACAGATACGCAGTATTTT.

This clonotype was detected ten times or more. The rearrangement links TRBV5-1 to TRBJ1-1; D gene uncertain. Per germline, CDR1 SGHRS and CDR2 YFSETQ. This CDR3 is built from 14 residues. Trimming took 0 bases from V and 4 from J, leaving 10 bases between them. The CDR3, as DNA: TGCGCCAGCAGCTTGGGGTTTTCGGGCACTGAAGCTTTCTTT. Translation: CASSLGFSGTEAFF. Complete variable domain (other parts from reference TRBV5-1 and TRBJ1-1): KAGVTQTPRYLIKTRGQQVTLSCSPISGHRSVSWYQQTPGQGLQFLFEYFSETQRNKGNFPGRFSGRQFSNSRSEMNVSTLELGDSALYLCASSLGFSGTEAFFGQGTRLTVV.